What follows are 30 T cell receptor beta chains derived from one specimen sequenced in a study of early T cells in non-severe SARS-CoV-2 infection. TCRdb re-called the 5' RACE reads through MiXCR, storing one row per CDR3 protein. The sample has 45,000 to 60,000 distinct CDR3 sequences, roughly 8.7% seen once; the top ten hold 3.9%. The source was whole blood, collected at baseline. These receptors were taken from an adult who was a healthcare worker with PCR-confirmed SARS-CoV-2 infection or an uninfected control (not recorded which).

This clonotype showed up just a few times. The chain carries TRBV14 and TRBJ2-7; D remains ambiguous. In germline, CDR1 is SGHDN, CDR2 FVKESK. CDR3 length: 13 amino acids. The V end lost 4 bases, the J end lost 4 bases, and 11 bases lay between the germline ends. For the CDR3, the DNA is TGTGCCAGCAGCCTTTCCCCGACGTACGAGCAGTACTTC. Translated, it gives CASSLSPTYEQYF.

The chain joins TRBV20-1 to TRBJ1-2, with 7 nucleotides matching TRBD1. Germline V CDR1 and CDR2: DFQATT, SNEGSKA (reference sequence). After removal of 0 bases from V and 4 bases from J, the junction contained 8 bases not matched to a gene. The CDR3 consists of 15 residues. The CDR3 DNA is TGCAGTGCTAGAGATCTTGGCAAGGGGGCCTATGGCTACACCTTC. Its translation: CSARDLGKGAYGYTF.

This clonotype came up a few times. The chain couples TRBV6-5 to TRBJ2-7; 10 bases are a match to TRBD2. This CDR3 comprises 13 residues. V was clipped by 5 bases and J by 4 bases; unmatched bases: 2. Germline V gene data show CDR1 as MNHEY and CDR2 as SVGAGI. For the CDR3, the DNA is TGTGCCAGCAGTCGGACTAGCGGATACGAGCAGTACTTC. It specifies CASSRTSGYEQYF.

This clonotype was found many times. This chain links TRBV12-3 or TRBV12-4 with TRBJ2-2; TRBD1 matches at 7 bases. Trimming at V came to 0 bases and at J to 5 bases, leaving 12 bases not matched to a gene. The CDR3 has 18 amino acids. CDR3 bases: TGTGCCAGCAGTTTAGCGTCGGGTTGGGACAGATTAACCGGGGAGCTGTTTTTT. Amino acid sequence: CASSLASGWDRLTGELFF.

The CDR3 coding sequence is TGTGCCAGCGGGCCAAATTACAATGAGCAGTTCTTC. Amino acids: CASGPNYNEQFF. V is TRBV7-9 and J is TRBJ2-1, with D unclear. CDR3 length equals 12 residues. Germline V lookup: CDR1 SEHNR, CDR2 FQNEAQ (reference sequence). Deletions cut 8 bases from V and 4 bases from J, with 9 bases between.

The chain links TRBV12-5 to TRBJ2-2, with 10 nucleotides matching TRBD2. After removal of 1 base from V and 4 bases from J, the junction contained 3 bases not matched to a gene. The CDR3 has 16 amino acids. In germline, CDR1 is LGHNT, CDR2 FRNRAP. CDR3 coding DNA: TGTGCTAGTGGTTTGGGGACTAGCGGAGGCACCGGGGAGCTGTTTTTT. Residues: CASGLGTSGGTGELFF.

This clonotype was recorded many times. This chain's CDR3 is CSAYRDRGTRGYTF. The CDR3 bases are TGCAGTGCATACCGGGACAGGGGGACCCGCGGCTACACCTTC. The chain links TRBV20-1 to TRBJ1-2; TRBD1 matches at 11 bases. Germline CDR1 DFQATT, CDR2 SNEGSKA (reference sequence). V was pared by 6 bases and J by 8 bases, with 11 bases of the junction left unmatched. The CDR3 runs to 14 residues.

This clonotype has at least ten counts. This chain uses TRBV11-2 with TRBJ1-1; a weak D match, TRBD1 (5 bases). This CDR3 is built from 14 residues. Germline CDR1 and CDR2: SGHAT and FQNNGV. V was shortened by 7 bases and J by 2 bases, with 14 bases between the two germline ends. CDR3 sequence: CASNGGNPNTEAFF. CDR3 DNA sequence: TGTGCCAGCAACGGGGGGAACCCCAACACTGAAGCTTTCTTT.

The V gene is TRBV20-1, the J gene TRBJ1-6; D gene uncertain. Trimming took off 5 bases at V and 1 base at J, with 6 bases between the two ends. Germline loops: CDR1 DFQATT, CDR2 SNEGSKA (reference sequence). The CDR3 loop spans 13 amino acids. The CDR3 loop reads CSAEGSYNSPLHF. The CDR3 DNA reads TGCAGTGCTGAGGGATCCTATAATTCACCCCTCCACTTT.

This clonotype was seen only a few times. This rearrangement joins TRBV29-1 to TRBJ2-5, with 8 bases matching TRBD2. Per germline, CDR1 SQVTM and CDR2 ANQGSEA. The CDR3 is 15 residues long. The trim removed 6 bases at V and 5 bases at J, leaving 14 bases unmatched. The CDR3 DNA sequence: TGCAGCGTAAGGGGAACGGGAGGGCCGGTTGAGACCCAGTACTTC. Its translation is CSVRGTGGPVETQYF.

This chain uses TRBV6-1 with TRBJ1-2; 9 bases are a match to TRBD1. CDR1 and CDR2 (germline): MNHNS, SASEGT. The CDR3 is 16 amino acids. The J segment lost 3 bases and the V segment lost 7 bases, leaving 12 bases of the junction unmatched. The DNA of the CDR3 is TGTGCCAGCACTTACCCCCGGGACAGGGTAGACTATGGCTACACCTTC. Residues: CASTYPRDRVDYGYTF.

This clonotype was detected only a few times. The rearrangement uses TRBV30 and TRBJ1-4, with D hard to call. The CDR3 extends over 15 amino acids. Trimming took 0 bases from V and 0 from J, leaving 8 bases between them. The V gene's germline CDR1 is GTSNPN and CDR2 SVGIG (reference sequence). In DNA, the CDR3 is TGTGCCTGGAGTGTATCCGCCTCAACTAATGAAAAACTGTTTTTT. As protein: CAWSVSASTNEKLFF.

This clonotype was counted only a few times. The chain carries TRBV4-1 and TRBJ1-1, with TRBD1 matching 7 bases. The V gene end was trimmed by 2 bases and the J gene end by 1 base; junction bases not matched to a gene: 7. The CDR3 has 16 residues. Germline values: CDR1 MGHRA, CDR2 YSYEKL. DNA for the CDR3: TGCGCCAGCAGCCAACGTGGGACAGCAGGGAACACTGAAGCTTTCTTT. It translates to CASSQRGTAGNTEAFF.

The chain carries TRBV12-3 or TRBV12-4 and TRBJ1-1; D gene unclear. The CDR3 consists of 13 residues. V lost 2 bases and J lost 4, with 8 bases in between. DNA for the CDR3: TGTGCCAGCAGTTTAAATCATGGCACTGAAGCTTTCTTT. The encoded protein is CASSLNHGTEAFF.

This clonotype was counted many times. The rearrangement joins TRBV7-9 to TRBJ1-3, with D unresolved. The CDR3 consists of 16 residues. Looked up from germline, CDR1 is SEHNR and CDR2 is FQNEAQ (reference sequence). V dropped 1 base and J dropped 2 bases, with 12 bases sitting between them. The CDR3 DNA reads TGTGCCAGCAGCTTAGTGTCGGCGGTTACTGGAAACACCATATATTTT. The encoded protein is CASSLVSAVTGNTIYF. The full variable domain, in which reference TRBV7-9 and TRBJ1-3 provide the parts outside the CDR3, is DTGVSQNPRHKITKRGQNVTFRCDPISEHNRLYWYRQTLGQGPEFLTYFQNEAQLEKSRLLSDRFSAERPKGSFSTLEIQRTEQGDSAMYLCASSLVSAVTGNTIYFGEGSWLTVV.

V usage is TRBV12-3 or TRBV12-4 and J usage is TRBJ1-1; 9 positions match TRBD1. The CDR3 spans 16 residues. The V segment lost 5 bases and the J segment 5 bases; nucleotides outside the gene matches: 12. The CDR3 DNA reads TGTGCCAGCAGTCCCAGGGGAGGGACAGGGAGTACTGAAGCTTTCTTT. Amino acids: CASSPRGGTGSTEAFF.

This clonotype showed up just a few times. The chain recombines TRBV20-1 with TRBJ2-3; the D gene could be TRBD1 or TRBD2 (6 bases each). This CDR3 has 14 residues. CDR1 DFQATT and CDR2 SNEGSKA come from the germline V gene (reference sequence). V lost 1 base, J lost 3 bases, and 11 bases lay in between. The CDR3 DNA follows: TGCAGTGCTAGAGGCCTAGGGGGGACAGATACGCAGTATTTT. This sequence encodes CSARGLGGTDTQYF.

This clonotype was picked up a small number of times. CDR3 amino acids: CASSRYLVHEQYF. In nucleotides, the CDR3 is TGTGCCAGCAGCCGCTATCTGGTCCACGAGCAGTACTTC. V usage is TRBV12-3 or TRBV12-4 and J usage is TRBJ2-7; D is ambiguous. V was trimmed by 6 bases and J by 5 bases, leaving 14 bases between them. The CDR3 sequence is 13 residues long.

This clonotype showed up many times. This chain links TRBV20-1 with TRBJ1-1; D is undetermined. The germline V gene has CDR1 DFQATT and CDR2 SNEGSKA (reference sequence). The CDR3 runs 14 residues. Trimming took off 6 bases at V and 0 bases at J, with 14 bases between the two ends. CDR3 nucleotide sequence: TGCAGTGCGACCGGGAGGAACATGAACACTGAAGCTTTCTTT. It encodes CSATGRNMNTEAFF.

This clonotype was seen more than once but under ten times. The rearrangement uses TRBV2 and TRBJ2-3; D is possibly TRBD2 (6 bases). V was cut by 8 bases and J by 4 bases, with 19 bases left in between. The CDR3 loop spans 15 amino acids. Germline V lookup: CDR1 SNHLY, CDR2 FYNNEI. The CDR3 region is CASVLLNGGPDTQYF. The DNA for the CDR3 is TGTGCCAGCGTACTCCTCAACGGGGGACCAGATACGCAGTATTTT.

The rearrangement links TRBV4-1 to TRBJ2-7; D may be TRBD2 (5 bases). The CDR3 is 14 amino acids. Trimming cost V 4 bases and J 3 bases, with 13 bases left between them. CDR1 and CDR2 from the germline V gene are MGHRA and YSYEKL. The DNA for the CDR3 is TGCGCCAGCAGCCCTGCCTCGGGAAGCTACGAGCAGTACTTC. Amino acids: CASSPASGSYEQYF.

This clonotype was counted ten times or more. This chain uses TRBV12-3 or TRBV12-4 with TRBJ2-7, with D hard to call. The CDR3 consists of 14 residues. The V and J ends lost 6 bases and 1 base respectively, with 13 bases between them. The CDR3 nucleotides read TGTGCCAGCAGCTGGAGACGACGGTCCTACGAGCAGTACTTC. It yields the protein CASSWRRRSYEQYF.

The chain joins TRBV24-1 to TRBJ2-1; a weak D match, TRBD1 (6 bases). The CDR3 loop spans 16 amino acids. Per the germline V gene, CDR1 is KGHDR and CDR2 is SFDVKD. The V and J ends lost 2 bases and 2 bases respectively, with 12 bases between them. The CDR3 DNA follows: TGTGCCACCAGTGATTCACAGGGACCCACCTACAATGAGCAGTTCTTC. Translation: CATSDSQGPTYNEQFF.

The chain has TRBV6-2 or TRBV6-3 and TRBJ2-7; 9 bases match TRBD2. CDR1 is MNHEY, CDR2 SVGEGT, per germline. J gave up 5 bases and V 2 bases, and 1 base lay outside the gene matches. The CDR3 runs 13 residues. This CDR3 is CASSYQREDEQYF. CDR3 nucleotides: TGTGCCAGCAGTTACCAGCGGGAGGACGAGCAGTACTTC.

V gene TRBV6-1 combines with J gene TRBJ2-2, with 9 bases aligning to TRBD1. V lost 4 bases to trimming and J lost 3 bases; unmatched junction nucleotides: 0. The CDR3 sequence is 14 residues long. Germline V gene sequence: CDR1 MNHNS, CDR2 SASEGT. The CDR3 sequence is CASSGQGDTGELFF. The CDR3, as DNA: TGTGCCAGCAGTGGACAGGGGGACACCGGGGAGCTGTTTTTT.

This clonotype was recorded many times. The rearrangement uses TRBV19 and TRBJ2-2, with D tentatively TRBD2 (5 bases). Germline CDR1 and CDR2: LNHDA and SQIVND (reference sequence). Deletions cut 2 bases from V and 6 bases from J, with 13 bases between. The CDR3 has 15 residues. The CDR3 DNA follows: TGTGCCAGTAGTATACGTGTCGGAGGATCCGGGGAGCTGTTTTTT. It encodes CASSIRVGGSGELFF.

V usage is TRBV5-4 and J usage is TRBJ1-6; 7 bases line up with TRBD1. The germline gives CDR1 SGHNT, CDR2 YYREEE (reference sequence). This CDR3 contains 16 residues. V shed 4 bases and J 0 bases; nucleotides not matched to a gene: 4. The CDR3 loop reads CASSRQGSSYNSPLHF. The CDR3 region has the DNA TGTGCCAGCAGCCGACAGGGAAGCTCCTATAATTCACCCCTCCACTTT.

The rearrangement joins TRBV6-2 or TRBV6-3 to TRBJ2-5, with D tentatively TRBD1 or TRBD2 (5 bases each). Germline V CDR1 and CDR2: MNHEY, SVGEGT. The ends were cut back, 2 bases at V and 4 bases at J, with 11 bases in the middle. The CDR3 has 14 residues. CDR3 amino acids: CASSYRMGVETQYF. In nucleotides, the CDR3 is TGTGCCAGCAGTTACCGGATGGGGGTAGAGACCCAGTACTTC.

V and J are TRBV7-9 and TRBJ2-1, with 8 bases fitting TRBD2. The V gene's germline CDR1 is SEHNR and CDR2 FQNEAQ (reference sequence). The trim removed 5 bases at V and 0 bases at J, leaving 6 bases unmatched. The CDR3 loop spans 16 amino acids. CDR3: CASSLPGLVSYNEQFF. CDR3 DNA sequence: TGTGCCAGCAGCCTTCCGGGACTAGTCTCCTACAATGAGCAGTTCTTC. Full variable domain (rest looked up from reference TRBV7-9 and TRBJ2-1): DTGVSQNPRHKITKRGQNVTFRCDPISEHNRLYWYRQTLGQGPEFLTYFQNEAQLEKSRLLSDRFSAERPKGSFSTLEIQRTEQGDSAMYLCASSLPGLVSYNEQFFGPGTRLTVL.

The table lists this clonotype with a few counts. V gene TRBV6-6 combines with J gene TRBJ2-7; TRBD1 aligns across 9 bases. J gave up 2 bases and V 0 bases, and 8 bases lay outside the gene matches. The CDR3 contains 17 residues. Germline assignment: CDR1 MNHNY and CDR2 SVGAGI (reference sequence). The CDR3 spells CASSYSRLGQGAYEQYF. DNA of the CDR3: TGTGCCAGCAGTTACTCGAGGTTGGGACAGGGTGCCTACGAGCAGTACTTC.